One and the same sample provided the 11 T cell receptor beta chains below, sequenced in a study of T cell repertoires in cytomegalovirus infection. These TCRs are of unknown antigen specificity. MiXCR was run by TCRdb on the reads, yielding one entry per CDR3 protein. This sample has about 480,000 distinct CDR3 sequences, with about 33% found just once. This sample comprised cultured PBMCs, obtained from culture after CMV antigen stimulation. The receptors derive from a human donor in good health (CMV status not recorded). Some clones in this sample may be carry-over from other donors' samples.

In this sample, this clonotype turned up a few times. This chain links TRBV7-2 with TRBJ2-2; D uncertain. Germline V gives CDR1 SGHTA, CDR2 FQGNSA. The CDR3 covers 12 residues. The V gene lost 3 bases and the J gene lost 6 bases, with 5 bases spanning the gap. The CDR3 protein is CASSFLAGELFF. In DNA form, the CDR3 reads TGTGCCAGCAGCTTCCTAGCCGGGGAGCTGTTTTTT.

The DNA of the CDR3 is TGCAGTGCTAACGGGAGGGCCAGCACAGATACGCAGTATTTT. It is translated as CSANGRASTDTQYF. V and J are TRBV20-1 and TRBJ2-3, with 8 positions matching TRBD2. The germline gives CDR1 DFQATT, CDR2 SNEGSKA (reference sequence). V was pared by 4 bases and J by 0 bases, with 3 bases of the junction left unmatched. The length of the CDR3 is 14 residues.

The V call is TRBV28, the J call TRBJ1-4; D may be TRBD1 (6 bases). V was pared by 5 bases and J by 4 bases, with 14 bases between. CDR3 length equals 15 residues. Germline loops: CDR1 MDHEN, CDR2 SYDVKM. The CDR3 sequence is CASSPLDRFNEKLFF. In DNA, the CDR3 is TGTGCCAGCAGTCCCCTGGACAGATTTAATGAAAAACTGTTTTTT.

This clonotype has ten or more counts. The chain employs TRBV7-2 and TRBJ1-2; tentative D call: TRBD1 (5 bases). This CDR3 contains 13 residues. Germline values: CDR1 SGHTA, CDR2 FQGNSA. Deletions cut 1 base from V and 8 bases from J, with 11 bases between. The CDR3 loop reads CASSLEDIRGYTF. As DNA, the CDR3 is TGTGCCAGCAGCTTAGAGGACATTCGGGGCTACACCTTC. The complete variable domain, with remaining parts taken from reference TRBV7-2 and TRBJ1-2, reads GAGVSQSPSNKVTEKGKDVELRCDPISGHTALYWYRQSLGQGLEFLIYFQGNSAPDKSGLPSDRFSAERTGGSVSTLTIQRTQQEDSAVYLCASSLEDIRGYTFGSGTRLTVV.

The chain couples TRBV7-2 to TRBJ2-7; no clear D gene. The germline V gene has CDR1 SGHTA and CDR2 FQGNSA. This CDR3 is built from 16 residues. Trimming took 5 bases from V and 0 from J, leaving 17 bases between them. The CDR3 loop is CASSDSLRVSSYEQYF. CDR3 in DNA: TGTGCCAGCAGCGATTCCCTTAGGGTGAGCTCCTACGAGCAGTACTTC.

The chain links TRBV19 to TRBJ1-2; the D gene is possibly TRBD1 (6 bases). Trimming shortened V by 6 bases and J by 0 bases, and 20 bases separated the two germline ends. The length of the CDR3 is 17 residues. Germline values: CDR1 LNHDA, CDR2 SQIVND (reference sequence). The chain's CDR3 is CASSPIGQGQANYGYTF. In DNA, the CDR3 is TGTGCCAGTAGCCCAATAGGGCAGGGACAAGCTAACTATGGCTACACCTTC.

The V and J genes are TRBV4-1 and TRBJ1-2; a weak D match, TRBD1 (5 bases). The length of the CDR3 is 14 residues. CDR1 is MGHRA and CDR2 is YSYEKL in the germline V gene. V lost 1 base, J lost 4 bases, and 10 bases lay in between. The CDR3 protein is CASSQASGPYGYTF. The CDR3 DNA reads as TGCGCCAGCAGCCAAGCTTCAGGGCCCTATGGCTACACCTTC.

Only a few counts were recorded for this clonotype. The chain links TRBV20-1 to TRBJ2-7; 13 nucleotides line up with TRBD2. The length of the CDR3 is 13 residues. Germline CDR1 DFQATT, CDR2 SNEGSKA (reference sequence). CDR3 sequence (DNA): TGCGGGGGACTAGCGGGAAACTCCTACGAGCAGTACTTC. Amino acids: CGGLAGNSYEQYF.

The chain combines TRBV29-1 with TRBJ2-1, with 9 bases lining up with TRBD2. Germline values: CDR1 SQVTM, CDR2 ANQGSEA. The CDR3 runs to 14 residues. J gave up 3 bases and V 7 bases, and 7 bases lay outside the gene matches. The CDR3 region is CSAKAGGLYNEQFF. The CDR3, as DNA: TGCAGCGCCAAAGCGGGAGGCCTCTACAATGAGCAGTTCTTC.

The V gene is TRBV4-1, the J gene TRBJ2-3; D is unclear. The length of the CDR3 is 14 residues. V shed 0 bases and J shed 2 bases, with 6 bases lying between them. The germline CDR1 and CDR2 sequences are MGHRA and YSYEKL. The CDR3 protein is CASSQERNTDTQYF. CDR3 coding DNA: TGCGCCAGCAGCCAAGAGAGGAACACAGATACGCAGTATTTT.

The chain carries TRBV5-6 and TRBJ2-1; D is unresolved. CDR1 SGHDT and CDR2 YYEEEE come from the germline V gene. Trimming took off 5 bases at V and 9 bases at J, with 12 bases between the two ends. The CDR3 has 12 residues. CDR3 sequence: CASSISPREQFF. The CDR3 DNA is TGTGCCAGCAGTATTTCTCCACGTGAGCAGTTCTTC.